These 5 T cell receptor beta chains were all obtained from the same sample, sequenced in a study of shared clonotypes between healthy human individuals. Produced via immunoSEQ multiplex PCR; TCRdb's table is partial and in-frame only. The sample has 550,000 to 800,000 clones, roughly 70% seen once; the top ten hold about 1.7%. The sample comprised memory CD4+ T cells sorted from blood. Specified subset: CD45RA-negative fraction. These receptors were obtained from a woman in her thirties in good health.

This chain joins TRBV4-1 and TRBJ1-5; a weak D match, TRBD1 (6 bases). V was trimmed by 0 bases and J by 6 bases, leaving 12 bases between them. The CDR3 is 15 residues long. Germline V CDR1 and CDR2: MGHRA, YSYEKL. CDR3 amino acids: CASSQEQGTSQPQHF. DNA of the CDR3: TGCGCCAGCAGCCAAGAGCAGGGGACGAGTCAGCCCCAGCATTTT.

This sequence joins TRBV25-1 and TRBJ2-7, with a weak D call TRBD1 (5 bases). CDR1 is MGHDK, CDR2 SYGVNS, per germline. V gave up 4 bases and J gave up 5 bases, with 12 bases separating them. There are 13 residues in the CDR3. DNA for the CDR3: TGTGCCAGCAGTGGGGGCCTGACAGACGAGCAGTACTTC. Its translation: CASSGGLTDEQYF.

This chain connects TRBV6-5 to TRBJ2-5, with 8 bases fitting TRBD2. Germline lookup yields CDR1 MNHEY and CDR2 SVGAGI. There are 15 residues in the CDR3. V shed 4 bases and J 4 bases; nucleotides not matched to a gene: 8. The CDR3 region has the DNA TGTGCCAGCAGTTCGGGACTAGATAGGGGAGAGACCCAGTACTTC. Protein sequence: CASSSGLDRGETQYF.

The chain is built from TRBV19 and TRBJ2-3; 8 nucleotides match TRBD2. Germline trimming cut 3 bases from V and 3 bases from J; bases unmatched to any gene: 5. The V gene's germline CDR1 is LNHDA and CDR2 SQIVND (reference sequence). The CDR3 contains 15 residues. CDR3 protein: CASSILASGTDTQYF. The DNA of the CDR3 is TGTGCCAGTAGTATCCTGGCTAGCGGGACAGATACGCAGTATTTT.

The chain couples TRBV19 to TRBJ2-3; 13 bases map to TRBD2. Looked up from germline, CDR1 is LNHDA and CDR2 is SQIVND (reference sequence). The CDR3 has 16 amino acids. The V segment lost 3 bases and the J segment 5 bases; nucleotides outside the gene matches: 5. CDR3 nucleotide sequence: TGTGCCAGTAGTATCGGACTAGCGGGAGAGGGAGATACGCAGTATTTT. Protein: CASSIGLAGEGDTQYF.